This T cell receptor beta chain emerged from a study of early stage breast cancer tumors. Study details: Most of the 16 invasive tumors were ER+, PR+ and HER2-. Samples were sequenced at about 10-fold average coverage.

General study findings and limits: Compared with adjacent normal breast tissue, tumors showed roughly 2.5-fold greater T cell density and higher clonality.

TCRdb's table, derived via immunoSEQ multiplex PCR, lists solely in-frame clones and lacks some. Counted here are almost 55,000 clones, about 90% occurring once; the ten biggest clones make up more than 4%. This clone was observed once. No antigen is known for it. V was pared by 4 bases and J by 7 bases, with 9 bases of the junction left unmatched. The CDR3 contains 15 residues. Germline CDR1 is SGHNT and CDR2 is YYREEE (reference sequence). The sequence derives from a person aged 70 to 85 with breast cancer. The chain links TRBV5-4 to TRBJ2-1, with TRBD1 identical over 9 bases. The sequenced sample was blood. The CDR3 DNA follows: TGTGCCAGCAGCCTGGACAGGGGTTTGCGGAATGAGCAGTTCTTC. Protein sequence: CASSLDRGLRNEQFF.